This TCR beta chain is from a study of vaccination and CD4 T cells after COVID-19. Findings and caveats of the study: No early post-infection timepoints were studied, and convalescent patients studied were relatively few.

A word on this clonotype: The antigen remains unidentified.

The germline V gene encodes CDR1 MGHRA and CDR2 YSYEKL. Trimming left V 4 bases short and J 5 bases short, with 8 bases between. This CDR3 is built from 12 residues. The treatment: approximately nine-day PBMC culture with coronavirus spike peptide pools or control peptides (ViraFEST assay). With the Oncomine TCR Beta short-read assay, DNA from cultured CD4+ T cells was sequenced. Genomic DNA was isolated from cultured CD4+ T cells. TCRdb independently ran MiXCR on the PCR reads; one entry per CDR3 protein. The table includes about 13,000 distinct CDR3 sequences, 61% detected once. The TCR sequence derives from a human donor who had recovered from COVID-19. The V gene is TRBV4-1, the J gene TRBJ2-5; no clear D gene. Sequenced: CD4+ T cells from blood, cultured in vitro. The CDR3, as DNA: TGCGCCAGCAGCCCCGAGCTGGAGACCCAGTACTTC. Its translation is CASSPELETQYF.